The entry below gives a single T cell receptor (beta chain) sequence along with its context. Its antigen is unknown. These data belong to a study of T cell repertoires in cytomegalovirus infection. Overall study: Both a matching HLA type and CMV infection were indicated by public TCR beta signatures.

General observations from the study: Carriers of CMV plus the relevant HLA were identified by cumulative public TCR beta family frequency. Within the response measured ex vivo, HLA-C-restricted CMV-specific TCR beta clonotypes were dominant.

Using its own MiXCR run on the reads, TCRdb lists one record per CDR3 protein. This sample has 270,000 or so distinct CDR3 sequences, with approximately 17% found just once. The CDR3 spans 15 residues. Germline CDR1 MNHEY, CDR2 SVGEGT. V dropped 7 bases and J dropped 3 bases, with 16 bases sitting between them. The rearrangement links TRBV6-2 or TRBV6-3 to TRBJ2-1, with D unclear. This clonotype was sampled from a human donor in good health (CMV status not recorded). Some clones in this sample may be carry-over from other donors' samples. The sample taken for sequencing was CD8+ T cells from PBMCs. CDR3 nucleotides: TGTGCCAGCAACTTACTTCCAACAAACTACAATGAGCAGTTCTTC. Translating gives CASNLLPTNYNEQFF.